This T cell receptor beta chain stems from a study of cytomegalovirus exposure and HLA in healthy donors. Study-level background: About 85 million unique TCRs from HLA-typed donors were held in an early release of data.

The PCR was carried out with 60 Vbeta primers and 13 Jbeta primers. Assay used: immunoSEQ multiplex PCR; TCRdb lists only in-frame clones, some missing. This sample yields 200,000 or so clones, of which about 90% are seen a single time; roughly 0.2% belongs to the top ten. From germline, CDR1 is MNHEY and CDR2 SVGAGI. V shed 6 bases and J 4 bases; nucleotides not matched to a gene: 7. This CDR3 contains 14 residues. This sequence joins TRBV6-5 and TRBJ2-7; 9 positions agree with TRBD1. The TCR originated in a girl less than two years old in good health and CMV-seronegative. The sample taken for sequencing was PBMCs. The CDR3 region is CASRIGTGWYEQYF. CDR3 DNA: TGTGCCAGCAGGATCGGGACAGGGTGGTACGAGCAGTACTTC.